This is a list of T cell receptor beta chains from one sample in a study of early T cells in non-severe SARS-CoV-2 infection. Each CDR3 protein gets one entry after TCRdb re-called the 5' RACE reads with MiXCR. The sample shows some 98,000 distinct CDR3 sequences, approximately 15% of them seen only once. Sequencing was done on a sample of whole blood. Receptor source: an adult who was a healthcare worker with PCR-confirmed SARS-CoV-2 infection or an uninfected control (not recorded which). CDR3s include the opening cysteine and the closing phenylalanine or tryptophan. Fields, in order: V gene, D gene, J gene, clone size, CDR3 DNA, CDR3 protein. D genes are given only for firm matches. The size field is filled for only some rows; it gives once, few, many or a size class.

TRBV6-1	TRBD1	TRBJ2-7	NA	TGTGCCAGCAATCAGGACAGGGAAATTAACGAGCAGTACTTC	CASNQDREINEQYF
TRBV6-5	NA	TRBJ1-3	few	TGTGCCAGCAGTTACTCACCGGGGGTCTCTGGAAACACCATATATTTT	CASSYSPGVSGNTIYF
TRBV20-1	TRBD2	TRBJ2-3	NA	TGCAGTGCTAGGAGGGTGGGACTAGCGGGACACACAGATACGCAGTATTTT	CSARRVGLAGHTDTQYF
TRBV20-1	NA	TRBJ2-7	few	TGCAGTGCTTCCCAGACTGGGTCCCGCGAGCAGTACTTC	CSASQTGSREQYF
TRBV28	TRBD1	TRBJ2-3	few	TGTGCCAGCAGTTCGACAGGGTTGAGAGATACGCAGTATTTT	CASSSTGLRDTQYF
TRBV18	TRBD2	TRBJ2-3	few	TGTGCCAGCTCACCACCGGAAGTAGGACTAGCGGGAGGGCCTAGGGCAGATACGCAGTATTTT	CASSPPEVGLAGGPRADTQYF
TRBV19	NA	TRBJ1-5	few	TGTGCCAGTAGTATCCCCCAAGGGAATCAGCCCCAGCATTTT	CASSIPQGNQPQHF
TRBV5-1	NA	TRBJ2-1	many	TGCGCCAGCAGCTTGGGGTTGAGGGAGTACAATGAGCAGTTCTTC	CASSLGLREYNEQFF
TRBV2	NA	TRBJ1-1	few	TGTGCCAGCAGTGAAGAAGGGGGAGGCACTGAAGCTTTCTTT	CASSEEGGGTEAFF
TRBV18	TRBD2	TRBJ2-1	NA	TGTGCCAGCTCAACGACCCCCCTAGCGGGAGACCTCAATGAGCAGTTCTTC	CASSTTPLAGDLNEQFF
TRBV10-1	TRBD2	TRBJ2-5	medium-sized	TGCGCCAGCTATAGGACTAGCGGGGACCAAGAGACCCAGTACTTC	CASYRTSGDQETQYF
TRBV5-1	NA	TRBJ1-2	many	TGCGCCAGCAGCTCGGACCTAGGACACGTAAACTATGGCTACACCTTC	CASSSDLGHVNYGYTF
TRBV23-1	TRBD2	TRBJ2-2	few	TGCGCCAGCAGTATTTGGGGACTAAGAGAACATAGCGGGGAGCTGTTTTTT	CASSIWGLREHSGELFF
TRBV5-1	NA	TRBJ1-1	NA	TGCGCCAGCAGCTTGTGGGGGGAGACTGAAGCTTTCTTT	CASSLWGETEAFF
TRBV13	TRBD1	TRBJ1-1	few	TGTGCCAGCAGCCCATGGACAGGGCTGGGTGAAGCTTTCTTT	CASSPWTGLGEAFF
TRBV27	TRBD2	TRBJ2-1	NA	TGTGCCAGCAGTCCCAGGATCCTAGCGGGAGCCAATGAGCAGTTCTTC	CASSPRILAGANEQFF
TRBV27	NA	TRBJ2-7	NA	TGTGCCAGCAGTTTAAATAGGGGACCCGACTACGAGCAGTACTTC	CASSLNRGPDYEQYF
TRBV3-1	NA	TRBJ2-1	once	TGTGCCAGCAGCCAAGTTATGTGGGGCGAGCAGTTCTTC	CASSQVMWGEQFF
TRBV10-2	TRBD1	TRBJ2-1	NA	TGCGCCAGCAGTGAGTCGAGGCCGGGACAGATAGTATACAATGAGCAGTTCTTC	CASSESRPGQIVYNEQFF
TRBV4-1	TRBD2	TRBJ2-1	few	TGCGCCAGCAGCCAAGTCCCCCTAGCGGGAGGGAATGAGCAGTTCTTC	CASSQVPLAGGNEQFF
TRBV28	NA	TRBJ1-6	NA	TGTGCCAGCGCTTGGGAGGGGTCGGGATCACCCCTCCACTTT	CASAWEGSGSPLHF
TRBV19	NA	TRBJ2-6	NA	TGTGCCAGTAGTATTTTCCGCTCTGGGGCCAACGTCCTGACTTTC	CASSIFRSGANVLTF
TRBV5-6	NA	TRBJ2-5	NA	TGTGCCAGCAGCCGGCGGGACGGGCAATACTTC	CASSRRDGQYF
TRBV14	NA	TRBJ2-1	few	TGTGCCAGCAGCTTTATTCGGGATGACGAGCAGTTCTTC	CASSFIRDDEQFF
TRBV12-3/TRBV12-4	TRBD1	TRBJ1-1	NA	TGTGCCAGCACCCCGACAGGGCAGATCACTGAAGCTTTCTTT	CASTPTGQITEAFF
TRBV20-1	TRBD2	TRBJ2-1	NA	TGCAGTGCTAGAGATCCGGGAAGCGGGAGGGCCAACAATGAGCAGTTCTTC	CSARDPGSGRANNEQFF